Shown below are 8 T cell receptor beta chains from a single sample sequenced in a study of blood T cell repertoires in COVID-19. The protocol was immunoSEQ multiplex PCR, while the TCRdb copy is restricted to in-frame clones and leaves out a portion. The repertoire holds approximately 200,000 clones, with roughly 81% as singletons. Sequencing was done on a sample of peripheral blood. These receptors were collected from a man aged 35-49 years with acute or convalescent COVID-19.

This sequence joins TRBV6-5 and TRBJ1-4; 7 bases map to TRBD1. Germline-derived CDR1 and CDR2 are MNHEY and SVGAGI. The CDR3 is made up of 14 amino acids. V trimming: 4 bases; J trimming: 11 bases; junction bases outside the gene matches: 10. CDR3 in DNA: TGTGCCAGCAGTTCCGAGGGACTCAGGGGGAAACTGTTTTTT. Translated: CASSSEGLRGKLFF.

The chain is built from TRBV4-1 and TRBJ1-5, with D unresolved. V shed 0 bases and J shed 0 bases, with 6 bases lying between them. Germline loops: CDR1 MGHRA, CDR2 YSYEKL. This CDR3 region has 15 residues. As DNA, the CDR3 is TGCGCCAGCAGCCAAGAAAATAATAGCAATCAGCCCCAGCATTTT. Amino acids: CASSQENNSNQPQHF.

This rearrangement joins TRBV2 to TRBJ2-7; D might be TRBD1 (6 bases). Per the germline V gene, CDR1 is SNHLY and CDR2 is FYNNEI. V was cut by 7 bases and J by 2 bases, with 15 bases left in between. The CDR3 loop spans 14 amino acids. The CDR3 DNA is TGTGCCAGCACAATGCCGGACAGAGCCTACGAGCAGTACTTC. The encoded protein is CASTMPDRAYEQYF.

This chain uses TRBV27 with TRBJ1-6; possibly TRBD1 for D (6 bases). The CDR3 contains 15 residues. The germline gives CDR1 MNHEY, CDR2 SMNVEV (reference sequence). V lost 7 bases to trimming and J lost 9 bases, with 19 bases between them. The CDR3 nucleotides read TGTGCCAGCACCCCAACAGGGTTGATTGGTTCACCCCTCCACTTT. It codes for CASTPTGLIGSPLHF.

This sequence joins TRBV6-5 and TRBJ1-2; D ambiguous. The germline gives CDR1 MNHEY, CDR2 SVGAGI. The length of the CDR3 is 11 residues. Trimming pared 2 bases from V and 8 bases from J, leaving 6 bases between. The CDR3 DNA follows: TGTGCCAGCAGTTACGAGGGAGGCTACACCTTC. Translated, it gives CASSYEGGYTF.

This clone was counted once. This sequence joins TRBV15 and TRBJ2-7; TRBD1 agrees at 7 bases. CDR3 length: 14 amino acids. Losses at the gene ends were 4 bases for V and 2 bases for J; bases not matched to a gene: 5. Germline loops: CDR1 LNHNV, CDR2 YYDKDF (reference sequence). The CDR3: CATSTGTAPYEQYF. CDR3 coding DNA: TGTGCCACCAGCACTGGGACAGCTCCCTACGAGCAGTACTTC.

The chain combines TRBV7-2 with TRBJ2-5; a weak D match, TRBD2 (6 bases). V lost 1 base and J lost 5, with 8 bases in between. The CDR3 totals 13 residues. CDR1 SGHTA and CDR2 FQGNSA come from the germline V gene. The DNA of the CDR3 is TGTGCCAGCAGCTTAGGGGCGGGGGAGACCCAGTACTTC. Translated: CASSLGAGETQYF.

This chain joins TRBV5-1 and TRBJ2-2, with no clear D. The CDR3 length is 14 residues. Per the germline V gene, CDR1 is SGHRS and CDR2 is YFSETQ. With 1 base removed from V and 4 bases from J, the gap between germline ends came to 8 bases. This chain's CDR3 is CASSLLRGTGELFF. The CDR3 region has the DNA TGCGCCAGCAGCTTGTTACGCGGCACCGGGGAGCTGTTTTTT. Full variable domain (rest looked up from reference TRBV5-1 and TRBJ2-2): KAGVTQTPRYLIKTRGQQVTLSCSPISGHRSVSWYQQTPGQGLQFLFEYFSETQRNKGNFPGRFSGRQFSNSRSEMNVSTLELGDSALYLCASSLLRGTGELFFGEGSRLTVL.